Described below is a single TCR beta chain sequence and its context. Other DNA sequences from this sample encode an identical CDR3 as well. These data originate in a study of tumour-infiltrating T cells in Burkitt lymphoma. Overall study: Productive clonality predicted overall and progression-free survival.

Per the germline V gene, CDR1 is LGHNA and CDR2 is YSLEER. CDR3 length: 16 amino acids. After removal of 0 bases from V and 0 bases from J, the junction contained 4 bases not matched to a gene. Generated by immunoSEQ multiplex PCR, the TCRdb table keeps only in-frame clones and is missing some. The sample lists 15,000 to 20,000 clones, around four fifths occurring once. V and J are TRBV4-3 and TRBJ2-7; 8 nucleotides agree with TRBD1. Sequences were obtained from tumor tissue. This clonotype was sampled from a human donor with diffuse large B-cell lymphoma. The CDR3 loop reads CASSQDGTGSSYEQYF. CDR3 DNA: TGCGCCAGCAGCCAAGACGGGACAGGCAGCTCCTACGAGCAGTACTTC.